One and the same sample provided the 29 T cell receptor beta chains below, sequenced in a study of blood T cell repertoires in COVID-19. Profiling relied on immunoSEQ multiplex PCR, and the TCRdb table lists in-frame clones only, not all of them. The sample consists of around 140,000 clones, around 84% of them appearing once. Sequences were obtained from peripheral blood. Source of these receptors: a human donor in a cohort sampled during active COVID-19.

This clone was recorded a few times. The chain carries TRBV4-1 and TRBJ1-1; D might be TRBD1 (6 bases). Germline V gene data show CDR1 as MGHRA and CDR2 as YSYEKL. The V and J ends lost 6 bases and 0 bases respectively, with 14 bases between them. The CDR3 loop spans 15 amino acids. The CDR3 is CASRDPRGLNTEAFF. The CDR3 DNA follows: TGCGCCAGCAGAGACCCAAGGGGGTTGAACACTGAAGCTTTCTTT.

This clone was picked up a small number of times. The genes are TRBV27 and TRBJ2-7, with 10 bases matching TRBD2. The CDR3 loop spans 16 amino acids. With 9 bases clipped from V and 6 bases from J, the junction kept 17 bases outside the gene matches. The germline CDR1 and CDR2 sequences are MNHEY and SMNVEV (reference sequence). CDR3 in DNA: TGTGCCAGTAGTCCCTCGGCTAGCGGGAGAAGCCGCGAGCAGTACGTC. This codes for CASSPSASGRSREQYV.

Turning to this clone: The junction does not match germline at one end; this may be a read error. The chain recombines TRBV30 with TRBJ1-1; no clear D gene. The CDR3 totals 13 residues. Germline CDR1 is GTSNPN and CDR2 is SVGIG (reference sequence). The CDR3 nucleotides are TGTGCCTGGAGTAGGGCGGGGATGAGTGAAACTTTCTTT. Amino acid sequence: CAWSRAGMSETFF.

This chain connects TRBV4-2 to TRBJ2-3; D is possibly TRBD1 (5 bases). Trimming removed 4 bases at V and 4 bases at J, with 12 bases between. This CDR3 spans 14 amino acids. Germline V CDR1 and CDR2: LGHNA, YNFKEQ. This chain's CDR3 is CASSRSGQPDTQYF. The CDR3 DNA reads TGTGCCAGCAGCCGGTCAGGACAACCAGATACGCAGTATTTT.

The rearrangement links TRBV6-6 to TRBJ1-6, with 7 positions matching TRBD1. Germline-derived CDR1 and CDR2 are MNHNY and SVGAGI (reference sequence). This CDR3 comprises 15 residues. V shed 6 bases, J shed 7 bases, and the junction held 9 bases outside the gene matches. The CDR3 region has the DNA TGTGCCAGCAGGTCCCGATGGGACAGCAATTCACCCCTCCACTTT. The encoded protein is CASRSRWDSNSPLHF.

This sequence joins TRBV12-3 or TRBV12-4 and TRBJ1-5; TRBD1 matches 10 bases. Germline trimming cut 6 bases from V and 7 bases from J; bases unmatched to any gene: 3. CDR3 length equals 13 residues. CDR3 sequence: CASRPTGGQPQHF. In nucleotides, the CDR3 is TGTGCCAGCAGGCCGACAGGGGGCCAGCCCCAGCATTTT.

The chain uses TRBV2 and TRBJ1-4; no reliable D call. The CDR3 extends over 13 amino acids. Trimming took off 7 bases at V and 4 bases at J, with 10 bases between the two ends. Per the germline V gene, CDR1 is SNHLY and CDR2 is FYNNEI. The CDR3: CASKGGSNEKLFF. CDR3 nucleotides: TGTGCCAGCAAGGGCGGGAGTAATGAAAAACTGTTTTTT.

Of note for this clone: A read error may be the cause here, since a much bigger clone is one base away. The CDR3 reads CASDLYEQTNYGYTF. The CDR3 DNA reads as TGTGCTAGTGATTTGTATGAACAGACAAACTATGGCTACACCTTC. The chain has TRBV12-5 and TRBJ1-2, with unresolved D. The CDR3 contains 15 residues. CDR1 and CDR2 (germline): LGHNT, FRNRAP.

The chain carries TRBV21-1 and TRBJ2-1; the table's D call of TRBD2 was not tested on the DNA. TRBV21-1 is an annotated pseudogene. This CDR3 has 14 amino acids. CDR3 sequence (DNA): TGTGCCAGCAGCAAAGAGGGAGGGGATAATGAGCAGTTCTTC. This codes for CASSKEGGDNEQFF.

V and J are TRBV10-3 and TRBJ2-7; 8 bases are a match to TRBD2. Per the germline V gene, CDR1 is ENHRY and CDR2 is SYGVKD. The ends lost 7 bases at V and 3 bases at J; junction bases unmatched: 5. This CDR3 contains 13 residues. The CDR3, as DNA: TGTGCCATCAAAAGGGCGGGAGGCTACGAGCAGTACGTC. Its translation is CAIKRAGGYEQYV.

The chain is built from TRBV19 and TRBJ1-3; D ambiguous. V gave up 3 bases and J gave up 0 bases, with 12 bases separating them. The CDR3 runs 16 residues. Germline V gene data show CDR1 as LNHDA and CDR2 as SQIVND (reference sequence). The CDR3 sequence: CASSMAVAVSGNTIYF. DNA for the CDR3: TGTGCCAGTAGTATGGCGGTGGCAGTCTCTGGAAACACCATATATTTT.

This chain joins TRBV10-3 and TRBJ2-5, with TRBD1 identical over 7 bases. V lost 5 bases to trimming and J lost 4 bases; unmatched junction nucleotides: 10. The CDR3 loop spans 15 amino acids. Germline CDR1 ENHRY, CDR2 SYGVKD. CDR3 in amino acids: CAISLQGRPGETQYF. CDR3 in DNA: TGTGCCATCAGTTTACAGGGGCGGCCGGGAGAGACCCAGTACTTC.

This chain joins TRBV7-9 and TRBJ1-1; 11 bases fit TRBD1. The germline CDR1 and CDR2 sequences are SEHNR and FQNEAQ (reference sequence). The CDR3 contains 13 residues. V trimming: 9 bases; J trimming: 11 bases; junction bases outside the gene matches: 11. As DNA, the CDR3 is TGTGCCAGTGCCCAAGGACAGGGGGCGCCGGCTTTCTTT. Protein: CASAQGQGAPAFF.

V is TRBV19 and J is TRBJ1-5; TRBD1 agrees at 10 bases. There are 17 residues in the CDR3. The ends lost 5 bases at V and 4 bases at J; junction bases unmatched: 11. Germline CDR1 reads LNHDA; CDR2 reads SQIVND (reference sequence). The CDR3 nucleotides read TGTGCCAGTAGTGTTCAAGACAGGGGGCTAAGGAATCAGCCCCAGCATTTT. This translates into CASSVQDRGLRNQPQHF.

J is TRBJ2-3 and V is TRBV3-1 (or the pseudogene TRBV3-2), with unresolved D. Germline values: CDR1 LGHDT, CDR2 YNNKEL (reference sequence). Between the trimmed V and J ends, which lost 4 bases and 0 bases, there was a span of 11 bases. The CDR3 totals 15 residues. The CDR3 loop reads CASSPGLPSTDTQYF. The DNA of the CDR3 is TGTGCCAGCAGCCCCGGTCTCCCTAGCACAGATACGCAGTATTTT.

This sequence joins TRBV10-2 and TRBJ1-2; D is uncertain. Trimming stripped 10 bases from V and 4 bases from J, with 10 bases between. CDR1 WSHSY and CDR2 SAAADI come from the germline V gene. The length of the CDR3 is 11 residues. CDR3 DNA: TGCGCCAACTGGAGCTCCTATGGCTACACCTTC. Translated: CANWSSYGYTF.

The gene calls are TRBV11-2 and TRBJ2-7; 7 bases map to TRBD1. Germline-derived CDR1 and CDR2 are SGHAT and FQNNGV. The ends lost 7 bases at V and 2 bases at J; junction bases unmatched: 5. This CDR3 is 13 amino acids long. The CDR3 sequence is CASTPGQTYEQYF. CDR3 DNA sequence: TGTGCCAGCACCCCGGGACAGACCTACGAGCAGTACTTC. Supplemented by reference TRBV11-2 and TRBJ2-7, the full variable domain reads EAGVAQSPRYKIIEKRQSVAFWCNPISGHATLYWYQQILGQGPKLLIQFQNNGVVDDSQLPKDRFSAERLKGVDSTLKIQPAKLEDSAVYLCASTPGQTYEQYFGPGTRLTVT.

This clone appeared once. This chain links TRBV18 with TRBJ2-7; D gene unclear. The V end lost 3 bases, the J end lost 0 bases, and 12 bases lay between the germline ends. Germline CDR1 KGHSH, CDR2 LQKENI. The CDR3 extends over 15 amino acids. The CDR3 DNA reads as TGTGCCAGCTCACCGTCTCCGGGTATCTCCTACGAGCAGTACGTC. Its protein product is CASSPSPGISYEQYV.

The J gene is TRBJ1-2, the V gene TRBV2; 9 nucleotides align to TRBD1. There are 15 residues in the CDR3. J was trimmed by 3 bases and V by 3 bases; bases with no gene match: 5. The germline V gene has CDR1 SNHLY and CDR2 FYNNEI. CDR3 DNA sequence: TGTGCCAGCAGTGATCTTGGACAGGGGTACTATGGCTACACCTTC. This sequence encodes CASSDLGQGYYGYTF.

The J gene is TRBJ1-6, the V gene TRBV2; perhaps TRBD1 as D (5 bases). The CDR3 sequence is 17 residues long. Germline V lookup: CDR1 SNHLY, CDR2 FYNNEI. Trimming removed 4 bases at V and 0 bases at J, with 13 bases between. In DNA, the CDR3 is TGTGCCAGCAGTGGTGACAGCCTACGCTCCTATAATTCACCCCTCCACTTT. This gives the protein CASSGDSLRSYNSPLHF.

The gene calls are TRBV14 and TRBJ1-1; D might be TRBD1 (5 bases). Per germline, CDR1 SGHDN and CDR2 FVKESK. CDR3 length: 15 amino acids. V was shortened by 1 base and J by 0 bases, with 9 bases between the two germline ends. CDR3 in DNA: TGTGCCAGCAGCCAAGTCGGGGGGTTGAACACTGAAGCTTTCTTT. Amino acid sequence: CASSQVGGLNTEAFF.

This clone was picked up a small number of times. The J gene is TRBJ2-7, the V gene TRBV11-3; tentatively, D is TRBD2 (5 bases). This CDR3 has 14 residues. The germline CDR1 and CDR2 sequences are SGHNT and YENEEA. Trimming took 5 bases from V and 0 from J, leaving 11 bases between them. The CDR3 reads CASSPGLSSYEQYF. The CDR3 DNA is TGTGCCAGCAGCCCCGGACTGAGCTCCTACGAGCAGTACTTC.

This rearrangement joins TRBV19 to TRBJ2-5; D not certain. This CDR3 spans 13 amino acids. V shed 7 bases and J shed 5 bases, with 14 bases lying between them. The V gene's germline CDR1 is LNHDA and CDR2 SQIVND (reference sequence). CDR3 sequence: CASNEGWAETQYF. DNA for the CDR3: TGTGCCAGTAATGAAGGTTGGGCGGAGACCCAGTACTTC. Using reference TRBV19 and TRBJ2-5 for the parts outside the CDR3, the full variable domain is DGGITQSPKYLFRKEGQNVTLSCEQNLNHDAMYWYRQDPGQGLRLIYYSQIVNDFQKGDIAEGYSVSREKKESFPLTVTSAQKNPTAFYLCASNEGWAETQYFGPGTRLLVL.

The chain is built from TRBV25-1 and TRBJ2-2; 14 bases are a match to TRBD2. With 8 bases clipped from V and 10 bases from J, the junction kept 12 bases outside the gene matches. This CDR3 comprises 16 residues. Germline V gene data show CDR1 as MGHDK and CDR2 as SYGVNS. The CDR3 coding sequence is TGTGCCAGCGGTTCGCAGGGACTAGCGGGAGTGCAGGAGCTGTTTTTT. It codes for CASGSQGLAGVQELFF.

The chain joins TRBV11-2 to TRBJ2-1, with 10 bases that match TRBD2. V trimming: 1 base; J trimming: 7 bases; junction bases outside the gene matches: 10. The CDR3 is made up of 17 amino acids. Germline assignment: CDR1 SGHAT and CDR2 FQNNGV. Written as DNA, the CDR3 is TGTGCCAGCAGCTTAGCCAGGCAAAGCGGGAGGGCTAATGAGCAGTTCTTC. This encodes CASSLARQSGRANEQFF. Combining the CDR3 with reference TRBV11-2 and TRBJ2-1 gives the whole variable domain EAGVAQSPRYKIIEKRQSVAFWCNPISGHATLYWYQQILGQGPKLLIQFQNNGVVDDSQLPKDRFSAERLKGVDSTLKIQPAKLEDSAVYLCASSLARQSGRANEQFFGPGTRLTVL.

This clone was found many times. V usage is TRBV4-1 and J usage is TRBJ2-2; tentative D call: TRBD2 (6 bases). Germline CDR1 MGHRA, CDR2 YSYEKL. Trimming stripped 0 bases from V and 4 bases from J, with 9 bases between. The CDR3 totals 15 residues. CDR3 amino acids: CASSQDREITGELFF. The CDR3 nucleotides are TGCGCCAGCAGCCAAGATCGGGAGATCACCGGGGAGCTGTTTTTT.

This chain uses TRBV2 with TRBJ1-5; D perhaps matches TRBD1 (5 bases). Germline V gives CDR1 SNHLY, CDR2 FYNNEI. The CDR3 contains 14 residues. V lost 3 bases to trimming and J lost 0 bases, with 6 bases between them. The CDR3 nucleotides are TGTGCCAGCAGTGAGACAGTTAGCAATCAGCCCCAGCATTTT. Protein product: CASSETVSNQPQHF.

V and J are TRBV2 and TRBJ1-4; D perhaps matches TRBD1 (5 bases). The germline CDR1 and CDR2 sequences are SNHLY and FYNNEI. There are 15 residues in the CDR3. The germline V and J ends were trimmed by 5 bases and 4 bases, with 14 bases remaining between them. CDR3 sequence: CASSPGVWGNEKLFF. In DNA form, the CDR3 reads TGTGCCAGCAGTCCGGGGGTTTGGGGTAATGAAAAACTGTTTTTT.

The rearrangement links TRBV10-3 to TRBJ2-5; TRBD1 aligns across 7 bases. The CDR3 is made up of 16 amino acids. The germline V gene has CDR1 ENHRY and CDR2 SYGVKD. After removal of 1 base from V and 4 bases from J, the junction contained 9 bases not matched to a gene. CDR3 nucleotides: TGTGCCATCAGTGAGTACAGGACAGGTGGGGGAGAGACCCAGTACTTC. The encoded protein is CAISEYRTGGGETQYF.